This TCR beta chain was captured by sequencing in a study of T cell changes during pregnancy in multiple sclerosis. This CDR3 has 15 residues. Trimming at V came to 4 bases and at J to 4 bases, leaving 3 bases not matched to a gene. Germline CDR1 SNHLY, CDR2 FYNNEI. TCRdb keeps only in-frame clones here, not all; method: immunoSEQ multiplex PCR. The table has fewer than 65,000 clones, 92% seen once; the top ten hold roughly 0.4%. The origin of this receptor is a female donor with multiple sclerosis, enrolled in a pregnancy study. Sequencing was performed on CD4+ T cells from peripheral blood mononuclear cells, taken after pregnancy. The V call is TRBV2, the J call TRBJ2-3, with 12 bases aligning to TRBD2. CDR3 DNA: TGTGCCAGCAGTGGGCTAGCGGGAGGGGCAGATACGCAGTATTTT. Its protein is CASSGLAGGADTQYF.